The TCR beta chain described here comes from a study of vaccination effects on CD4 cells after COVID-19. Study summary: Two doses of either BNT162b2 or mRNA-1273 were given to each participant.

Clones were read by immunoSEQ multiplex PCR, and TCRdb kept only the in-frame ones, dropping some. The sample lists about 79,000 clones, approximately 74% occurring once. Using viral peptide pools, the ViraFEST assay grew out antigen-specific CD4+ T cells prior to sequencing. Following an approximately ten-day culture, CD4+ T cells were purified. Cultures had half their medium replaced with IL-2 medium on days 3 and 7. As to this clone: Its antigen is unidentified.

V was cut by 0 bases and J by 9 bases, with 13 bases left in between. Germline CDR1 reads SGHRS; CDR2 reads YFSETQ. The CDR3 covers 13 residues. The sample here was CD4+ T cells from PBMCs cultured with HCoV-229E spike peptides, taken before COVID-19 vaccination. The chain uses TRBV5-1 and TRBJ2-7; D might be TRBD1 (6 bases). The TCR sequence derives from a human donor who received a COVID-19 vaccine. CDR3 sequence (DNA): TGCGCCAGCAGCTTGGAAGGGGGTGTGGGGCAGTACGTC. Translating it yields CASSLEGGVGQYV.